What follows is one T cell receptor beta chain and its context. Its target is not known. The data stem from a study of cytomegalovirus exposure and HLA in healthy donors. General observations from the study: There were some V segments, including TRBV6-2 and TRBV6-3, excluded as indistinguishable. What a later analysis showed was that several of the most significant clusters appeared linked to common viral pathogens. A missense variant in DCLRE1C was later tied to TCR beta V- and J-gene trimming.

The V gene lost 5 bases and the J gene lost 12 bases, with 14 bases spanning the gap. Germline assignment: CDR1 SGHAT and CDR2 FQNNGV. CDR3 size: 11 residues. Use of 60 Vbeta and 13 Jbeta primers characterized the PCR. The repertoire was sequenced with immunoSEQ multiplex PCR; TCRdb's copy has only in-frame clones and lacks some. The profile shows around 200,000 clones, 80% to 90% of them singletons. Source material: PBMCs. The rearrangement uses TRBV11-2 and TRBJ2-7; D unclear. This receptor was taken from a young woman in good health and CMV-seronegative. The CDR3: CASSPPGVLYF. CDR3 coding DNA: TGTGCCAGCAGCCCTCCGGGTGTCCTGTACTTC.